This TCR beta chain originates from a study of CD8+CD57+ T cells in acquired aplastic anemia. Study-level background: The DNA of sorted CD4+ and CD8+ cells averaged 3.2 ug. Researchers reported that healthy donors averaged about 11 million reads for CD4+ cells. General study results and limits: About 30 CD8+ CDR3 sequences occurred in both the patients and the controls.

This clonotype was seen only once. The antigen remains unidentified. Per germline, CDR1 SGDLS and CDR2 YYNGEE. CDR3 length equals 15 residues. Trimming cost V 8 bases and J 13 bases, with 28 bases left between them. The study profiled TCR beta VDJ and CDR3 using genomic DNA as template. TCRdb reprocessed the reads with MiXCR, giving one entry per CDR3 protein. The sample holds about 400,000 distinct CDR3 sequences, about two thirds seen once. Material: sorted CD4+, CD8+, or CD8+CD57+ T cells (not recorded which) from PBMCs. This clonotype originated in a human donor in good health, serving as a control. The chain recombines TRBV9 with TRBJ2-4, with D maybe TRBD2 (5 bases). The CDR3 spells CASTLHVGSRDMQYF. The CDR3 nucleotides read TGTGCCAGTACTCTTCATGTGGGGAGCAGAGATATGCAGTACTTC.